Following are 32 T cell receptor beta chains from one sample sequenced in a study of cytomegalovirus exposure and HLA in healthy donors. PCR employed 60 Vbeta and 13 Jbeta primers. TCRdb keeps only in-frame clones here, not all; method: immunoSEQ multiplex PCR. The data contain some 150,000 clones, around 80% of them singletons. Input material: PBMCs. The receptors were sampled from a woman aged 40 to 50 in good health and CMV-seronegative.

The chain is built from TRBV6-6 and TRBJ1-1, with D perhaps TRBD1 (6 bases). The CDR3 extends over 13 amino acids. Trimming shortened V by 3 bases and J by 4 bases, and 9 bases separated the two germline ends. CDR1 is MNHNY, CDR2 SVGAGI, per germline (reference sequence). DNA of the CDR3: TGTGCCAGCAGTTATCAGGGGAGCACTGAAGCTTTCTTT. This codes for CASSYQGSTEAFF.

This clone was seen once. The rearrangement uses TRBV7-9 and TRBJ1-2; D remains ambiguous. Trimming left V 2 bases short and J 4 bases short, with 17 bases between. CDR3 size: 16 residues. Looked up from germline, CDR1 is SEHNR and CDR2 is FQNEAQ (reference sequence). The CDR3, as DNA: TGTGCCAGCAGCTTATCGCAGCTAACAGAGGGCTATGGCTACACCTTC. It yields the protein CASSLSQLTEGYGYTF.

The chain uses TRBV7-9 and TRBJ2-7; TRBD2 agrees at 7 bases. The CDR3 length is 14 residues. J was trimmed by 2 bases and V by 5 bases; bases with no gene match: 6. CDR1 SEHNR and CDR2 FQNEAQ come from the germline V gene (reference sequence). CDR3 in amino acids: CASSPRGGAYEQYF. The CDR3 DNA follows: TGTGCCAGCAGCCCCCGGGGAGGGGCCTACGAGCAGTACTTC.

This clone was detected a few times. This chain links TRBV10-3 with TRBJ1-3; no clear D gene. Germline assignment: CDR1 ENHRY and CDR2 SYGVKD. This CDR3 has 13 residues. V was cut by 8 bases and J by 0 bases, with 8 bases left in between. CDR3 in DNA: TGTGCCATCGGAGTTGACTCTGGAAACACCATATATTTT. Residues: CAIGVDSGNTIYF.

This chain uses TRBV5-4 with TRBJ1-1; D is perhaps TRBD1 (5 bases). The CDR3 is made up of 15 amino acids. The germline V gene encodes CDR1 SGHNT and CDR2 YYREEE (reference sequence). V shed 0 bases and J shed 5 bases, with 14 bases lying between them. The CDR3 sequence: CASSLGVGVLTEAFF. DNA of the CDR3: TGTGCCAGCAGCTTGGGGGTAGGGGTGTTAACTGAAGCTTTCTTT.

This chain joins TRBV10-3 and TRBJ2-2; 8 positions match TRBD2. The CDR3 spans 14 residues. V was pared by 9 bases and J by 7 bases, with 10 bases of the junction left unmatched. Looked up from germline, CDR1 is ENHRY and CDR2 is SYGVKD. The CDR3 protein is CAIRIAGNGGELFF. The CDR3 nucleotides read TGTGCCATAAGAATAGCGGGGAACGGCGGGGAGCTGTTTTTT.

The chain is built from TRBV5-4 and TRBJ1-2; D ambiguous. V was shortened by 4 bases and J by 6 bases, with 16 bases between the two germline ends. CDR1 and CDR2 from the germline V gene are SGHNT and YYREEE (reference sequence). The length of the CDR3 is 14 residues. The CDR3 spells CASSHILGRDGYTF. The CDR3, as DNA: TGTGCCAGCAGCCATATACTCGGGAGGGATGGCTACACCTTC.

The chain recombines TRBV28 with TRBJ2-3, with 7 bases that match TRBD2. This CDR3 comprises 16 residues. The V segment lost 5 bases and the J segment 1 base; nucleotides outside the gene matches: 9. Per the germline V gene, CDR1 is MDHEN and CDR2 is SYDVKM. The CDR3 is CASSQPGTIGTDTQYF. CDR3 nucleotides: TGTGCCAGCAGTCAACCCGGGACTATTGGCACAGATACGCAGTATTTT.

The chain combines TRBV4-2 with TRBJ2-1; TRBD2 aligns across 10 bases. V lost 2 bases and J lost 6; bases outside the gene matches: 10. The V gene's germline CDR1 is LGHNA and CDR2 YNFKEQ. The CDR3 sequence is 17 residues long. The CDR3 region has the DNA TGTGCCAGCAGCCAATCTTACGGGACTAGCGTTCGCAATGAGCAGTTCTTC. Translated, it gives CASSQSYGTSVRNEQFF.

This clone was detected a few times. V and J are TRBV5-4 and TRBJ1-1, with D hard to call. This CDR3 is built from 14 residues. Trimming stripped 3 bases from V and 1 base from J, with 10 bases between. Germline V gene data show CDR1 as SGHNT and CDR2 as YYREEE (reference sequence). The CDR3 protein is CASSSRGRNTEAFF. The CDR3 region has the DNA TGTGCCAGCAGCTCTCGTGGGAGGAACACTGAAGCTTTCTTT.

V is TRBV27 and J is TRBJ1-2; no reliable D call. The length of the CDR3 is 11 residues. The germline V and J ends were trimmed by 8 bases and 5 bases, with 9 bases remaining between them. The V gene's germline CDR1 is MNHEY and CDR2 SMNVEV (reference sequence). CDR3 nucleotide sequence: TGTGCCAGCCGGGATGGATATGGCTACACCTTC. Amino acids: CASRDGYGYTF.

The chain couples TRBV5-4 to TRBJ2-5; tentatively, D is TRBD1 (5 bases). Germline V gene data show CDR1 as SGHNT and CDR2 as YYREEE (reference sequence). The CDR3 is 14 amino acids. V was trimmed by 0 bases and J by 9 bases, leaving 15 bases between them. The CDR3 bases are TGTGCCAGCAGCTTGGTGGAAACAGGTGGGGCCCAGTACTTC. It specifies CASSLVETGGAQYF.

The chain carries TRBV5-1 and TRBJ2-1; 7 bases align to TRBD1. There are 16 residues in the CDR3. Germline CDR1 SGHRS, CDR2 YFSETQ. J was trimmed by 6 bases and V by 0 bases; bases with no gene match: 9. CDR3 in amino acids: CASSLAWTGRVNEQFF. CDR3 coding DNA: TGCGCCAGCAGCTTGGCCTGGACAGGAAGGGTCAATGAGCAGTTCTTC.

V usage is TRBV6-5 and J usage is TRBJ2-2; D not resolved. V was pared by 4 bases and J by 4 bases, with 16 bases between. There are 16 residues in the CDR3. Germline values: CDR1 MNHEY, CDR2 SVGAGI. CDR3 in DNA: TGTGCCAGCAGTTTTCAGCGACCCCAAGTCACCGGGGAGCTGTTTTTT. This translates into CASSFQRPQVTGELFF.

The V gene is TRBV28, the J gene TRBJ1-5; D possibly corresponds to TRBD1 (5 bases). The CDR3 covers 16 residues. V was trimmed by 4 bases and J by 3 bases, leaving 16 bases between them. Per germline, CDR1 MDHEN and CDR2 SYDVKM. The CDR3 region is CASSYNLGQDNQPQHF. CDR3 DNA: TGTGCCAGCAGTTATAATCTGGGGCAGGACAATCAGCCCCAGCATTTT.

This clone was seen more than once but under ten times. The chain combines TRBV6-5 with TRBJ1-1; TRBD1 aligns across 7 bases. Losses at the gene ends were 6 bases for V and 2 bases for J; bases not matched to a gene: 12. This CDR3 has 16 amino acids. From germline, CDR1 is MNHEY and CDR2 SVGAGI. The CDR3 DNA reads TGTGCCAGCAGCTACCGGACAGGCTTCTTAAACACTGAAGCTTTCTTT. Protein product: CASSYRTGFLNTEAFF.

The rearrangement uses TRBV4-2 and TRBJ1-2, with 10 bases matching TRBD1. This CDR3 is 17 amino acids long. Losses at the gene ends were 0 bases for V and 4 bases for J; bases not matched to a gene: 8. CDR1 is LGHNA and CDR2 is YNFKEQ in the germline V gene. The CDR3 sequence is CASSQDGGDRGSYGYTF. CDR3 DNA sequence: TGTGCCAGCAGCCAAGATGGGGGGGACAGGGGAAGCTATGGCTACACCTTC.

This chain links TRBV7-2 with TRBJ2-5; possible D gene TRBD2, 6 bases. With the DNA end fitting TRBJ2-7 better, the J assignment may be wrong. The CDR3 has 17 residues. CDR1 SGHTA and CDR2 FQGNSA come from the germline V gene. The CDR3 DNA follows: TGTGCCAGCAGCTCACGACCCTCTAGCGCCCAGACCTACGAGCAGTACTTC. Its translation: CASSSRPSSAQTYEQYF.

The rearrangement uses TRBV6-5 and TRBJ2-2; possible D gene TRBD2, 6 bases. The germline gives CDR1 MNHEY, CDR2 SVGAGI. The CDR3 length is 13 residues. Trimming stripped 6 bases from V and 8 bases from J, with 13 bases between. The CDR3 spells CASSGRYTGELFF. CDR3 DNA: TGTGCCAGCAGCGGGAGATATACTGGGGAGCTGTTTTTT.

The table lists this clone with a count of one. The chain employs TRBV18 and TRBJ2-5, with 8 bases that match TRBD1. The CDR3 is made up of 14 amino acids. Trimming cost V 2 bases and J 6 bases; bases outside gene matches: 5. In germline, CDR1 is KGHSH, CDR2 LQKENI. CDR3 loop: CASSPIGQGKTQYF. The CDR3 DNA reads TGTGCCAGCTCACCAATCGGACAGGGAAAGACCCAGTACTTC.

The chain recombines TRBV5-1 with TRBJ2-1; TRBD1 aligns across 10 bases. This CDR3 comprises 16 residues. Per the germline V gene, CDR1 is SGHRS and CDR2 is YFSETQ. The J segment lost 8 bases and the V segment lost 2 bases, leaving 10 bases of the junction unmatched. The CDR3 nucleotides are TGCGCCAGCAGCTTCCGGGGACAGGGGATTCTGCATGAGCAGTTCTTC. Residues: CASSFRGQGILHEQFF.

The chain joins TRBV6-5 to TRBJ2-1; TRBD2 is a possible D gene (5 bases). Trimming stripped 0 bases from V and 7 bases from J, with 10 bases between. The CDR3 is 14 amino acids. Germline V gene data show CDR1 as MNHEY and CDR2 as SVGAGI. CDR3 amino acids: CASSYSGRGNEQFF. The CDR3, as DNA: TGTGCCAGCAGTTACTCGGGCCGAGGGAATGAGCAGTTCTTC.

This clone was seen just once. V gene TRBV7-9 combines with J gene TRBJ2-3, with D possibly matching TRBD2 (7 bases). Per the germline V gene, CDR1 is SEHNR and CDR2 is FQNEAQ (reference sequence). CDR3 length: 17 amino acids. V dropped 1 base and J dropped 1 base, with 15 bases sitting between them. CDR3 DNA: TGTGCCAGCAGCTTAGGATCCGGGGGGCTACGCACAGATACGCAGTATTTT. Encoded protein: CASSLGSGGLRTDTQYF.

The CDR3 DNA is TGCAGCGTTGAACGGTTACTGAACACTGAAGCTTTCTTT. It translates to CSVERLLNTEAFF. This sequence joins TRBV29-1 and TRBJ1-1, with unresolved D. Looked up from germline, CDR1 is SQVTM and CDR2 is ANQGSEA. The CDR3 covers 13 residues. V was pared by 2 bases and J by 0 bases, with 7 bases between.

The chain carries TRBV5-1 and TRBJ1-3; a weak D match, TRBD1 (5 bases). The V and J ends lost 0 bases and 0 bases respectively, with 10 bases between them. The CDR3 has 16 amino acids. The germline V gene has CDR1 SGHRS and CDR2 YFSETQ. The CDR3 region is CASSLEGVSSGNTIYF. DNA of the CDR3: TGCGCCAGCAGCTTGGAAGGGGTGAGCTCTGGAAACACCATATATTTT.

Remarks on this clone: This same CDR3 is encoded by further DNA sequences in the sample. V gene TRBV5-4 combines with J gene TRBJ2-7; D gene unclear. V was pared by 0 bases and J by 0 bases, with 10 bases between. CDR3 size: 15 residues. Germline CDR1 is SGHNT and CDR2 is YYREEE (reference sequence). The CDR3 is CASSLVSGSSYEQYF. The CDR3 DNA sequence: TGTGCCAGCAGCTTGGTGTCAGGTAGCTCCTACGAGCAGTACTTC.

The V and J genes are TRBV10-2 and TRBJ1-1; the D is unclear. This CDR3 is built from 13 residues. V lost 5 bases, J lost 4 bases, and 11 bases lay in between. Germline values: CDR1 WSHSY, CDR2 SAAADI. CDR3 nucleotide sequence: TGCGCCAGCAGTCACGCCACCGGCACTGAAGCTTTCTTT. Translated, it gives CASSHATGTEAFF.

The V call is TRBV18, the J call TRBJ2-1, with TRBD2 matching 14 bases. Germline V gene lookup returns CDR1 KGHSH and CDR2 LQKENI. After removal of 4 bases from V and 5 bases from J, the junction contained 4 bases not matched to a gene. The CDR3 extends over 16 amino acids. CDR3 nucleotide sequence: TGTGCCAGCTCACTGGGACTAGCGGGAGCCAACAATGAGCAGTTCTTC. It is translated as CASSLGLAGANNEQFF. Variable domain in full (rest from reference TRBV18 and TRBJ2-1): NAGVMQNPRHLVRRRGQEARLRCSPMKGHSHVYWYRQLPEEGLKFMVYLQKENIIDESGMPKERFSAEFPKEGPSILRIQQVVRGDSAAYFCASSLGLAGANNEQFFGPGTRLTVL.

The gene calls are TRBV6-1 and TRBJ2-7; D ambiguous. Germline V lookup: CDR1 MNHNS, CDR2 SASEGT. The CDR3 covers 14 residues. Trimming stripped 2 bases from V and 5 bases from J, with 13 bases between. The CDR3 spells CASSERLLLDEQYF. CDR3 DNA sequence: TGTGCCAGCAGTGAAAGACTGCTCCTAGACGAGCAGTACTTC.

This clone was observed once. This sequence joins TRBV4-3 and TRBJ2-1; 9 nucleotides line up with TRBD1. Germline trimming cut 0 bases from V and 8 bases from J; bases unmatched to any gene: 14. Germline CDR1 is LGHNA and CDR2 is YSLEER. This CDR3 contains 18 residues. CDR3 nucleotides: TGCGCCAGCAGCCAAGAGACTTTGATGGGGACAGGGTCGGATGAGCAGTTCTTC. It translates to CASSQETLMGTGSDEQFF.

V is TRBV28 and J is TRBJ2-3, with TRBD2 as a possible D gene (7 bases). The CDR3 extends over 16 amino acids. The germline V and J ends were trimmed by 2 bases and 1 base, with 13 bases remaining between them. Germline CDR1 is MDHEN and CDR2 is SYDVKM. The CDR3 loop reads CASSLAGAGGTDTQYF. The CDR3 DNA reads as TGTGCCAGCAGTTTAGCGGGAGCAGGGGGCACAGATACGCAGTATTTT.

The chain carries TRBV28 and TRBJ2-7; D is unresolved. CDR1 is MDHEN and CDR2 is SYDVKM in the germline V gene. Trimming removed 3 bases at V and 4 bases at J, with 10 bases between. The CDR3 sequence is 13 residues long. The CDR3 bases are TGTGCCAGCAGTTTGAGCAGGCTATACGAGCAGTACTTC. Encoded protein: CASSLSRLYEQYF.